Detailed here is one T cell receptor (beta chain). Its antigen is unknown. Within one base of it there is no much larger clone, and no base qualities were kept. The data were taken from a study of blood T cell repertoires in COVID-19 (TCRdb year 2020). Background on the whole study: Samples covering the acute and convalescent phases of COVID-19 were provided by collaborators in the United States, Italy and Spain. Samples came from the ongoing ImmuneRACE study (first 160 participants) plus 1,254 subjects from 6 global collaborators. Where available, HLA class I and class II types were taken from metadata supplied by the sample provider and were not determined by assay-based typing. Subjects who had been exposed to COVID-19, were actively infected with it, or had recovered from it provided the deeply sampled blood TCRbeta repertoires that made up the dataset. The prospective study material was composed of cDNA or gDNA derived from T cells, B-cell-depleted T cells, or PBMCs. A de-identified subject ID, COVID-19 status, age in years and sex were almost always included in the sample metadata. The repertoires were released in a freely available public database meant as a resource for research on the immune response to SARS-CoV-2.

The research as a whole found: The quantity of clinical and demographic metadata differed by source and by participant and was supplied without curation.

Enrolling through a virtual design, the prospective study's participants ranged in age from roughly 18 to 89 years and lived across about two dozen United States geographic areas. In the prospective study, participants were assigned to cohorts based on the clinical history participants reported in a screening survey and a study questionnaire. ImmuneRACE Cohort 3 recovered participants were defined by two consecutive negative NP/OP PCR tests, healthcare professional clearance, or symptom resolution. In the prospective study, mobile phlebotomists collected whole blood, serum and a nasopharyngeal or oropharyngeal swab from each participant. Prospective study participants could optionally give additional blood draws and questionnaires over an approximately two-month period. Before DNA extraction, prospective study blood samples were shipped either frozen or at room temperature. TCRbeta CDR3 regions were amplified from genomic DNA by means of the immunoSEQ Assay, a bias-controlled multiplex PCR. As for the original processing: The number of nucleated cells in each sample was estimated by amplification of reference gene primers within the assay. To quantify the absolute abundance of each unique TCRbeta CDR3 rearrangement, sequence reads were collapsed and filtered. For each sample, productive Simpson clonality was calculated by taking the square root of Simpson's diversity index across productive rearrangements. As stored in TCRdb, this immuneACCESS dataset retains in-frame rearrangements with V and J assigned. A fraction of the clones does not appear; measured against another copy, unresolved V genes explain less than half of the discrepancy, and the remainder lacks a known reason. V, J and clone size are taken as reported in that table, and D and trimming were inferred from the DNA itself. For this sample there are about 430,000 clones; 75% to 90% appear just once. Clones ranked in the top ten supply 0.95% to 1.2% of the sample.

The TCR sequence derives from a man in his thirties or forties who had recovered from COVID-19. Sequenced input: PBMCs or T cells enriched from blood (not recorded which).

The sequence in DNA is TGTGCCAGCACACCTTTAACAGGCAACACTGAAGCTTTCTTT. This is translated as CASTPLTGNTEAFF. The sequence joins TRBV11-2 to TRBJ1-1; 5 matching bases give a weak D call of TRBD1. The CDR3 starts with the cysteine, ends with the phenylalanine, and has 14 residues. Kept here is only the CDR3 DNA, which spans 42 bases and is read in frame from base 1. In the germline V gene, CDR1 corresponds to SGHAT and CDR2 to FQNNGV. The trim is 7 bases for V and 2 bases for J, with a gap of 14 bases between the germline ends.